A single sample is the source of the 32 T cell receptor beta chains below, sequenced in a study of patients and donors after allogeneic stem cell transplantation (dated by TCRdb to about 2020). The library was generated by RT-PCR. TCRdb names NextSeq 550 as the instrument used. Through fastp at Q25 and MiXCR, TCRdb rebuilt clones from the public reads, retaining in-frame beta chains. CDR3 protein sequences are deduplicated, and each keeps its most common genes and DNA. The sample contains hundreds of thousands of distinct CDR3 sequences, 13% to 15% of them found a single time. The ten top clones hold more than 9% of the sample. Specimen: blood, either unsorted or a sorted T cell fraction (not recorded which). The receptors were gathered from a human donor who was either an allogeneic HSCT recipient or a stem cell or donor lymphocyte infusion donor (not recorded which). It is not recorded whose cells these are; they may come from a transplant donor.

The rearrangement joins TRBV4-3 to TRBJ1-2; D is uncertain. The V gene lost 1 base and the J gene lost 5 bases, with 14 bases spanning the gap. This CDR3 is built from 15 residues. Germline loops: CDR1 LGHNA, CDR2 YSLEER. CDR3 in amino acids: CASSQGSQGSYGYTF. Here the CDR3 DNA reads TGCGCCAGCAGCCAAGGGTCACAAGGAAGTTATGGCTACACCTTC.

This clonotype was found many times. V usage is TRBV6-5 and J usage is TRBJ2-3; 9 bases are shared with TRBD2. The CDR3 length is 16 residues. Germline trimming cut 6 bases from V and 2 bases from J; bases unmatched to any gene: 9. Germline V lookup: CDR1 MNHEY, CDR2 SVGAGI. The CDR3 bases are TGTGCCAGCAGGTACGCCGCGGGAGGGGCCACAGATACGCAGTATTTT. This translates into CASRYAAGGATDTQYF.

This clonotype occurred many times. This chain links TRBV20-1 with TRBJ1-1; tentatively, D is TRBD1 (5 bases). This CDR3 has 13 amino acids. Germline CDR1 is DFQATT and CDR2 is SNEGSKA (reference sequence). Trimming pared 3 bases from V and 4 bases from J, leaving 12 bases between. The DNA for the CDR3 is TGCAGTGCTAGTGACGGGAGGGGCACTGAAGCTTTCTTT. It encodes CSASDGRGTEAFF.

In DNA form, the CDR3 reads TGCGCCAGCAGCCAAGATAGCGGATACGAGCAGTACTTC. This sequence encodes CASSQDSGYEQYF. The J gene is TRBJ2-7, the V gene TRBV4-3; TRBD2 is a possible D gene (6 bases). V was clipped by 0 bases and J by 4 bases, with 7 bases between them. This CDR3 region has 13 residues. The germline CDR1 and CDR2 sequences are LGHNA and YSLEER.

In its sample, this clonotype was seen a few times. This chain connects TRBV27 to TRBJ2-5; 10 positions match TRBD2. This CDR3 is built from 14 residues. Trimming removed 7 bases from V and 2 bases from J; junction bases left unmatched: 4. Germline V lookup: CDR1 MNHEY, CDR2 SMNVEV (reference sequence). The CDR3: CASKSGGGQETQYF. The CDR3 bases are TGTGCCAGCAAGAGCGGGGGGGGACAAGAGACCCAGTACTTC.

This rearrangement joins TRBV5-6 to TRBJ1-4, with D uncertain. V lost 7 bases and J lost 6, with 16 bases in between. The CDR3 is made up of 14 amino acids. Germline-derived CDR1 and CDR2 are SGHDT and YYEEEE. The CDR3 is CASGEGRGYEKLFF. DNA for the CDR3: TGTGCCAGCGGGGAAGGGAGAGGTTATGAAAAACTGTTTTTT.

This clonotype was recorded at least ten times. CDR3 in DNA: TGCGCCAGCAGCCGCGGGGGGCAACCTCAAGAGACCCAGTACTTC. The encoded protein is CASSRGGQPQETQYF. The rearrangement joins TRBV5-1 to TRBJ2-5; 8 bases fit TRBD2. V shed 4 bases and J 2 bases; nucleotides not matched to a gene: 7. CDR3 length: 15 amino acids. Germline values: CDR1 SGHRS, CDR2 YFSETQ.

This clonotype was detected many times. The chain joins TRBV20-1 to TRBJ2-7; 7 positions agree with TRBD1. The CDR3 is made up of 12 amino acids. Trimming at V came to 2 bases and at J to 6 bases, leaving 4 bases not matched to a gene. Looked up from germline, CDR1 is DFQATT and CDR2 is SNEGSKA (reference sequence). In DNA form, the CDR3 reads TGCAGTGCTAGACGGGACAGTGGCGAGCAGTACTTC. Translating gives CSARRDSGEQYF.

The chain joins TRBV15 to TRBJ2-3, with 7 bases matching TRBD2. CDR1 is LNHNV and CDR2 is YYDKDF in the germline V gene (reference sequence). This CDR3 is 16 amino acids long. V gave up 1 base and J gave up 3 bases; unmatched junction bases: 7. The CDR3 protein is CATSRGGRRGTDTQYF. The DNA of the CDR3 is TGTGCCACCAGCAGAGGCGGGAGAAGGGGAACAGATACGCAGTATTTT.

The chain uses TRBV12-3 or TRBV12-4 and TRBJ2-1; 12 bases map to TRBD2. Trimming cost V 0 bases and J 6 bases; bases outside gene matches: 3. The CDR3 has 16 residues. CDR3 protein: CASSLAASGRANEQFF. In nucleotides, the CDR3 is TGTGCCAGCAGTTTAGCTGCTAGCGGGAGGGCCAATGAGCAGTTCTTC.

This chain uses TRBV19 with TRBJ2-7; tentative D call: TRBD1 (5 bases). Trimming took off 3 bases at V and 6 bases at J, with 12 bases between the two ends. Germline loops: CDR1 LNHDA, CDR2 SQIVND (reference sequence). CDR3 length: 13 residues. The CDR3 DNA reads TGTGCCAGTAGTATGGGGCCAGGCCGCGAGCAGTACTTC. This translates into CASSMGPGREQYF.

A few counts support this clonotype. The genes are TRBV30 and TRBJ1-2; D remains unclear. The germline CDR1 and CDR2 sequences are GTSNPN and SVGIG (reference sequence). The CDR3 length is 15 residues. V lost 0 bases and J lost 1, with 12 bases in between. CDR3 DNA: TGTGCCTGGAGTGTAGGACTCCGGAGTAACTATGGCTACACCTTC. This codes for CAWSVGLRSNYGYTF.

This clonotype was seen only a few times. The chain recombines TRBV20-1 with TRBJ2-3; D is possibly TRBD1 (5 bases). The CDR3 extends over 13 amino acids. The V gene lost 5 bases and the J gene lost 2 bases, with 11 bases spanning the gap. Germline loops: CDR1 DFQATT, CDR2 SNEGSKA (reference sequence). CDR3 region: CSAPGHDTDTQYF. The CDR3, as DNA: TGCAGTGCTCCAGGACATGACACAGATACGCAGTATTTT.

This clonotype was recorded only once. The rearrangement uses TRBV18 and TRBJ2-5; no definite D call. The CDR3 spans 14 residues. Germline CDR1 reads KGHSH; CDR2 reads LQKENI. V was cut by 1 base and J by 5 bases, with 11 bases left in between. CDR3 amino acids: CASSPRRLEETQYF. The DNA for the CDR3 is TGTGCCAGCTCACCACGTCGTCTAGAGGAGACCCAGTACTTC.

This clonotype has a handful of counts. The chain joins TRBV4-3 to TRBJ2-5; D not certain. The CDR3 is 16 residues long. The germline V and J ends were trimmed by 1 base and 1 base, with 13 bases remaining between them. Germline values: CDR1 LGHNA, CDR2 YSLEER. DNA for the CDR3: TGCGCCAGCAGCCAAGGTGACTCAACAGCCCAAGAGACCCAGTACTTC. Translated: CASSQGDSTAQETQYF.

This clonotype has a handful of counts. The chain carries TRBV6-1 and TRBJ2-7; TRBD1 matches 7 bases. Per germline, CDR1 MNHNS and CDR2 SASEGT. With V trimmed by 5 bases and J by 2 bases, 9 bases remained unmatched. The CDR3 spans 15 residues. CDR3 sequence (DNA): TGTGCCAGCAGTCGGACAAGACAGGGCCCCTACGAGCAGTACTTC. It translates to CASSRTRQGPYEQYF.

Written as DNA, the CDR3 is TGTGCCAGCAGCCTCACAGGGAAGATAAACACCGGGGAGCTGTTTTTT. This encodes CASSLTGKINTGELFF. This chain links TRBV9 with TRBJ2-2; D possibly corresponds to TRBD1 (6 bases). V dropped 4 bases and J dropped 2 bases, with 15 bases sitting between them. The CDR3 extends over 16 amino acids. CDR1 and CDR2 from the germline V gene are SGDLS and YYNGEE. The full variable domain, in which reference TRBV9 and TRBJ2-2 provide the parts outside the CDR3, is DSGVTQTPKHLITATGQRVTLRCSPRSGDLSVYWYQQSLDQGLQFLIQYYNGEERAKGNILERFSAQQFPDLHSELNLSSLELGDSALYFCASSLTGKINTGELFFGEGSRLTVL.

This clonotype was counted between two and nine times. The chain carries TRBV18 and TRBJ1-1; D not resolved. Germline values: CDR1 KGHSH, CDR2 LQKENI. CDR3 length: 12 residues. Trimming took 9 bases from V and 7 from J, leaving 15 bases between them. The CDR3 DNA reads TGTGCCAGTCCCGTGAGAGCCGGTGAAGCTTTCTTT. This encodes CASPVRAGEAFF.

Only a few counts were recorded for this clonotype. The chain recombines TRBV13 with TRBJ2-1; the match to TRBD2 covers 12 bases. Trimming at V came to 4 bases and at J to 7 bases, leaving 11 bases not matched to a gene. CDR3 length: 17 amino acids. Germline loops: CDR1 PRHDT, CDR2 FYEKMQ (reference sequence). CDR3 DNA sequence: TGTGCCAGCAGCTCGAGGACTAGCGGGGAGCTCACGAATGAGCAGTTCTTC. Translating gives CASSSRTSGELTNEQFF.

This clonotype was detected once. This chain joins TRBV5-4 and TRBJ1-5; D perhaps matches TRBD1 (6 bases). V dropped 1 base and J dropped 1 base, with 15 bases sitting between them. The CDR3 runs to 17 residues. Germline CDR1 reads SGHNT; CDR2 reads YYREEE (reference sequence). CDR3 protein: CASSLYTGKLSNQPQHF. As DNA, the CDR3 is TGTGCCAGCAGCTTGTACACAGGGAAACTGAGCAATCAGCCCCAGCATTTT.

In this sample, this clonotype turned up many times. This sequence joins TRBV7-2 and TRBJ1-4; 10 bases fit TRBD1. There are 15 residues in the CDR3. J was trimmed by 3 bases and V by 6 bases; bases with no gene match: 4. In germline, CDR1 is SGHTA, CDR2 FQGNSA. CDR3 in DNA: TGTGCCAGCAGGACAGGGGGCTTTGCTAATGAAAAACTGTTTTTT. Protein sequence: CASRTGGFANEKLFF.

This clonotype has more than one count but fewer than ten. The V gene is TRBV4-3, the J gene TRBJ2-7; 8 nucleotides line up with TRBD1. This CDR3 comprises 15 residues. Germline-derived CDR1 and CDR2 are LGHNA and YSLEER. After removal of 2 bases from V and 3 bases from J, the junction contained 6 bases not matched to a gene. The DNA of the CDR3 is TGCGCCAGCAGCCAAAAAAGACAGGGGTTCTACGAGCAGTACTTC. This encodes CASSQKRQGFYEQYF.

There are a few counts of this clonotype. This rearrangement joins TRBV6-5 to TRBJ2-6, with D tentatively TRBD2 (5 bases). The CDR3 totals 18 residues. In germline, CDR1 is MNHEY, CDR2 SVGAGI. V lost 2 bases and J 1 base, leaving 15 bases between the germline ends. The CDR3 DNA is TGTGCCAGCAGTTACCGCGCGCAAACTAGTTCTGGGGCCAACGTCCTGACTTTC. Amino acid sequence: CASSYRAQTSSGANVLTF.

J is TRBJ1-2 and V is TRBV6-5, with TRBD1 as a possible D gene (6 bases). Deletions cut 0 bases from V and 9 bases from J, with 17 bases between. CDR1 MNHEY and CDR2 SVGAGI come from the germline V gene. This CDR3 contains 15 residues. CDR3 amino acids: CASSYSTFRGASYTF. The CDR3 nucleotides are TGTGCCAGCAGTTACTCGACCTTCAGGGGAGCCAGCTACACCTTC.

This clonotype was detected ten times or more. The chain couples TRBV11-2 to TRBJ2-1; D might be TRBD2 (6 bases). CDR3 length: 16 amino acids. Germline V gene lookup returns CDR1 SGHAT and CDR2 FQNNGV. Deletions cut 2 bases from V and 5 bases from J, with 16 bases between. The CDR3 nucleotides read TGTGCCAGCAGCTTAACGCGACTAGGTCGCCACAATGAGCAGTTCTTC. It yields the protein CASSLTRLGRHNEQFF.

The chain carries TRBV29-1 and TRBJ2-3; weak D call: TRBD2 (5 bases). This CDR3 has 14 residues. Trimming took 6 bases from V and 4 from J, leaving 17 bases between them. CDR1 is SQVTM, CDR2 ANQGSEA, per germline. In nucleotides, the CDR3 is TGCAGCGTCCCGGGCCCGGCCGGGGCAGATACGCAGTATTTT. Protein sequence: CSVPGPAGADTQYF.

This clonotype showed up many times. The chain carries TRBV6-6 and TRBJ2-7; the D call may be TRBD1 or TRBD2 (6 bases each). The V gene lost 7 bases and the J gene lost 6 bases, with 16 bases spanning the gap. This CDR3 region has 13 residues. Germline loops: CDR1 MNHNY, CDR2 SVGAGI (reference sequence). CDR3 sequence (DNA): TGTGCCAGCAAGGGGGGTTCGGGCCGCGAGCAGTACTTC. The encoded protein is CASKGGSGREQYF.

This clonotype has just a few counts. The chain recombines TRBV7-3 with TRBJ1-1, with D unclear. The CDR3 contains 15 residues. CDR1 is SGHTA and CDR2 is FQGTGA in the germline V gene. Trimming removed 4 bases at V and 1 base at J, with 13 bases between. The CDR3 DNA reads as TGTGCCAGCAGCTCCGGACTCTTCCCGAACACTGAAGCTTTCTTT. Its translation is CASSSGLFPNTEAFF.

This clonotype came up a few times. The genes are TRBV20-1 and TRBJ2-3, with 15 bases lining up with TRBD2. Unmatched junction bases numbered 12, after V lost 5 bases and J lost 6 bases. The CDR3 length is 17 residues. The germline CDR1 and CDR2 sequences are DFQATT and SNEGSKA (reference sequence). This CDR3 reads CSARLTRTSGGVDTQYF. The CDR3 DNA is TGCAGTGCTCGACTCACCCGGACTAGCGGGGGGGTGGATACGCAGTATTTT.

This clonotype was observed a few times. This chain connects TRBV12-3 or TRBV12-4 to TRBJ1-1; D is undetermined. The CDR3 consists of 11 residues. The germline V and J ends were trimmed by 7 bases and 7 bases, with 10 bases remaining between them. DNA for the CDR3: TGTGCCAGCAACACCAGGAATGAAGCTTTCTTT. The encoded protein is CASNTRNEAFF.

This chain uses TRBV7-2 with TRBJ2-1, with 9 bases identical to TRBD1. Germline-derived CDR1 and CDR2 are SGHTA and FQGNSA. V gave up 1 base and J gave up 7 bases; unmatched junction bases: 5. There are 15 residues in the CDR3. In DNA form, the CDR3 reads TGTGCCAGCAGCTTAGGGACAGGGGTAGGAAATGAGCAGTTCTTC. This encodes CASSLGTGVGNEQFF. Filled out from reference TRBV7-2 and TRBJ2-1, the complete variable domain reads GAGVSQSPSNKVTEKGKDVELRCDPISGHTALYWYRQSLGQGLEFLIYFQGNSAPDKSGLPSDRFSAERTGGSVSTLTIQRTQQEDSAVYLCASSLGTGVGNEQFFGPGTRLTVL.

The chain uses TRBV5-4 and TRBJ1-5; 7 bases map to TRBD1. In germline, CDR1 is SGHNT, CDR2 YYREEE (reference sequence). The CDR3 is made up of 19 amino acids. V shed 3 bases and J 0 bases; nucleotides not matched to a gene: 15. CDR3 nucleotide sequence: TGTGCCAGCAGCTCTCATATTAGTAGGGACAGCTATAGCAATCAGCCCCAGCATTTT. It specifies CASSSHISRDSYSNQPQHF.